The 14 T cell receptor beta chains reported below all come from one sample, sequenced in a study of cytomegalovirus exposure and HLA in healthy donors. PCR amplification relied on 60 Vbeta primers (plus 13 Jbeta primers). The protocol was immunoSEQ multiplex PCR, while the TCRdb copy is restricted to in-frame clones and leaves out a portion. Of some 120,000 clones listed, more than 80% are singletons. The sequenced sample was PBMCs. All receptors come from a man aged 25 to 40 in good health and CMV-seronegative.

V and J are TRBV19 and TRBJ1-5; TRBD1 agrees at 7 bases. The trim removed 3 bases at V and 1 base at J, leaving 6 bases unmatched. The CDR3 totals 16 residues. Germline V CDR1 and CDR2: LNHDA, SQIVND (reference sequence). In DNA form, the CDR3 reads TGTGCCAGTAGTATTCCAACAGGGGTAAGCAATCAGCCCCAGCATTTT. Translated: CASSIPTGVSNQPQHF.

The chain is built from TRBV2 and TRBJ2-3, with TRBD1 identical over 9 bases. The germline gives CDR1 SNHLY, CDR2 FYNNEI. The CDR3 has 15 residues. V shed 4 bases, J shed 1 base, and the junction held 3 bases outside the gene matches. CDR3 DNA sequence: TGTGCCAGCAGTGGGGACAGGGTCGGCACAGATACGCAGTATTTT. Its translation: CASSGDRVGTDTQYF.

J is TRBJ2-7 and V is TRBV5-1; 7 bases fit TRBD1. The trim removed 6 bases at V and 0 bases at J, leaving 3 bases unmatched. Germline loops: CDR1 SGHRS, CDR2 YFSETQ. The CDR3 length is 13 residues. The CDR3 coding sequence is TGCGCCAGCACAGGGGGTAGCTCCTACGAGCAGTACTTC. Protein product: CASTGGSSYEQYF.

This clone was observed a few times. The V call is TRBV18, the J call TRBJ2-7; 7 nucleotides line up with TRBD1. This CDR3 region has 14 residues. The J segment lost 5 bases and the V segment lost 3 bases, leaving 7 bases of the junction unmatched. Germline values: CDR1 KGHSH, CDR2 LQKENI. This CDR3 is CASSPRQGIHEQYF. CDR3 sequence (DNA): TGTGCCAGCTCACCTAGACAGGGTATCCACGAGCAGTACTTC.

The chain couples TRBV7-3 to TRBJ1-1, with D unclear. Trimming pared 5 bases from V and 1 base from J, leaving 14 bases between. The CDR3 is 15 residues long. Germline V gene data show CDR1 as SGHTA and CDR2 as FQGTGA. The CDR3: CASSPQSPANTEAFF. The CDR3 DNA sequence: TGTGCCAGCAGCCCTCAGTCACCCGCGAACACTGAAGCTTTCTTT.

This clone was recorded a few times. CDR3 nucleotides: TGTGCCAGTAGCAACCCGACAGGGATTAATGAAAAACTGTTTTTT. As protein: CASSNPTGINEKLFF. V is TRBV19 and J is TRBJ1-4; 7 bases fit TRBD1. CDR3 size: 15 residues. Germline V CDR1 and CDR2: LNHDA, SQIVND (reference sequence). Trimming removed 6 bases from V and 4 bases from J; junction bases left unmatched: 8.

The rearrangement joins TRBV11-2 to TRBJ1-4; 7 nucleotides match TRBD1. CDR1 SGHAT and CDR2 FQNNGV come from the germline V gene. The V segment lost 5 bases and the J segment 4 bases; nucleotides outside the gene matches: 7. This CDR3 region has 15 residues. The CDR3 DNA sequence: TGTGCCAGCAGCCCACCAAGACAGGGTAATGAAAAACTGTTTTTT. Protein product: CASSPPRQGNEKLFF.

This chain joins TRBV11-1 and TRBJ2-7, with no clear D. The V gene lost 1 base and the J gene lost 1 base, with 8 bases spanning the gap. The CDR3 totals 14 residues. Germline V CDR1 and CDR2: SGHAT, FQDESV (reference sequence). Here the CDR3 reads CASSLGTGSYEQYF. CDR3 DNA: TGTGCCAGCAGCTTAGGAACTGGTTCCTACGAGCAGTACTTC.

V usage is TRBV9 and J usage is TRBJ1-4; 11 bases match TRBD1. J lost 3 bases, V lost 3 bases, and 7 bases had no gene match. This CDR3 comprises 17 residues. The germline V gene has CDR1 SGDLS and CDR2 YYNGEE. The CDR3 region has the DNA TGTGCCAGCAGCGACTCCGGGACAGGGGGTGCTAATGAAAAACTGTTTTTT. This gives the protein CASSDSGTGGANEKLFF.

The CDR3 reads CASMLGTSGYNEQFF. CDR3 nucleotides: TGTGCCAGCATGCTCGGGACTAGCGGTTACAATGAGCAGTTCTTC. This chain uses TRBV6-6 with TRBJ2-1, with TRBD2 matching 11 bases. Germline CDR1 MNHNY, CDR2 SVGAGI (reference sequence). V trimming: 7 bases; J trimming: 4 bases; junction bases outside the gene matches: 6. The CDR3 runs to 15 residues.

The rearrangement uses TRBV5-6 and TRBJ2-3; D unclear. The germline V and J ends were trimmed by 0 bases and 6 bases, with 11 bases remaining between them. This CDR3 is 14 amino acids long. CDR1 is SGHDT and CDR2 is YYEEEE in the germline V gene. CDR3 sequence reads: CASSLVVAADTQYF. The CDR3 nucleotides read TGTGCCAGCAGCTTGGTGGTAGCAGCGGATACGCAGTATTTT.

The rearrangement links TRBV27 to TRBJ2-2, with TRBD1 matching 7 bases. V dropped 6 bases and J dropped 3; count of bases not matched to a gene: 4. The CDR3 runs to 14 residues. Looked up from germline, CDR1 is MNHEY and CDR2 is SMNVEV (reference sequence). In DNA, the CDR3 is TGTGCCAGCAGAAGGGACAGAGACACCGGGGAGCTGTTTTTT. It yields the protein CASRRDRDTGELFF.

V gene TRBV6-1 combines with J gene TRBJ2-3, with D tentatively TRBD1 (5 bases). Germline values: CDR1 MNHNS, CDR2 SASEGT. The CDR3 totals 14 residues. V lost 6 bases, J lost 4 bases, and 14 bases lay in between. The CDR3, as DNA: TGTGCCAGCAGACTAAAGGGGTGGTCAGATACGCAGTATTTT. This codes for CASRLKGWSDTQYF.

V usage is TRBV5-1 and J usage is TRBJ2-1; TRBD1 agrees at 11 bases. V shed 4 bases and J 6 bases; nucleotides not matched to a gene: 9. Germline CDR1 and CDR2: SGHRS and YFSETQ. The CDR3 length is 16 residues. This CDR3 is CASSAAAGQGANEQFF. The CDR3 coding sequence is TGCGCCAGCAGCGCGGCCGCTGGACAGGGGGCCAATGAGCAGTTCTTC.